Following are 29 T cell receptor beta chains from one sample sequenced in a study of CDR3 diversity in severe acne. MiXCR was run by TCRdb on the PCR reads, yielding one entry per CDR3 protein. The sample has 100,000 or so distinct CDR3 sequences; roughly 51% are singletons. The sequenced material came from blood. All receptors come from a male donor with acne.

The V gene is TRBV7-9, the J gene TRBJ2-7; 7 bases are shared with TRBD2. CDR1 is SEHNR and CDR2 is FQNEAQ in the germline V gene (reference sequence). The trim removed 5 bases at V and 11 bases at J, leaving 12 bases unmatched. The CDR3 sequence is 13 residues long. The CDR3 region has the DNA TGTGCCAGCAGCCAAGGGAGGGACTACGAAGAGTACTTC. Translated: CASSQGRDYEEYF.

This chain connects TRBV15 to TRBJ1-1; tentative D call: TRBD1 (5 bases). V was clipped by 3 bases and J by 7 bases, with 15 bases between them. The CDR3 is made up of 14 amino acids. CDR1 is LNHNV and CDR2 is YYDKDF in the germline V gene (reference sequence). The CDR3 sequence: CATSSGQGVGEAFF. CDR3 DNA sequence: TGTGCCACCAGCAGTGGGCAAGGGGTAGGTGAAGCTTTCTTT.

V and J are TRBV9 and TRBJ1-6; no clear D gene. V gave up 0 bases and J gave up 10 bases, with 14 bases separating them. Germline CDR1 is SGDLS and CDR2 is YYNGEE. This CDR3 spans 15 amino acids. CDR3 nucleotide sequence: TGTGCCAGCAGCGTAGCTCCAACGTCCTACTCACCCCTCCACTTT. It encodes CASSVAPTSYSPLHF.

This clonotype was found many times. The chain recombines TRBV9 with TRBJ2-5; tentative D call: TRBD2 (5 bases). Trimming shortened V by 2 bases and J by 5 bases, and 10 bases separated the two germline ends. CDR1 and CDR2 (germline): SGDLS, YYNGEE. The CDR3 runs 13 residues. CDR3 sequence (DNA): TGTGCCAGCAGCGTCTATGGGGAGGAGACCCAGTACTTC. This gives the protein CASSVYGEETQYF.

Remarks on this clonotype: One end of the junction does not line up with germline, which may come from a read error. The CDR3 sequence: CASSLVRGAGKLFF. DNA for the CDR3: TGTGCCAGCAGCTTAGTGCGGGGGGCCGGGAAGCTGTTTTTT. The rearrangement links TRBV7-9 to TRBJ2-2; 8 nucleotides align to TRBD2. Germline lookup yields CDR1 SEHNR and CDR2 FQNEAQ (reference sequence). This CDR3 has 14 amino acids.

Worth noting for this clonotype: A read error may be the cause here, since a much bigger clone is one base away. CDR3 nucleotides: TGTGCCAGCCAAGGGGGCAGGGACACAGATACGCGGTATTTT. This codes for CASQGGRDTDTRYF. The chain combines TRBV6-1 with TRBJ2-3; 7 nucleotides align to TRBD1. This CDR3 has 14 amino acids. The germline gives CDR1 MNHNS, CDR2 SASEGT.

The V and J genes are TRBV4-1 and TRBJ2-7; D is perhaps TRBD1 or TRBD2 (5 bases each). This CDR3 has 14 residues. Germline-derived CDR1 and CDR2 are MGHRA and YSYEKL. V was cut by 2 bases and J by 4 bases, with 12 bases left in between. The CDR3 DNA is TGCGCCAGCAGCCAAACGAGGGGCGTATACGAGCAGTACTTC. The encoded protein is CASSQTRGVYEQYF.

This clonotype has only one observation. The V call is TRBV15, the J call TRBJ2-7, with TRBD2 identical over 7 bases. Germline V gene data show CDR1 as LNHNV and CDR2 as YYDKDF (reference sequence). V shed 3 bases, J shed 6 bases, and the junction held 5 bases outside the gene matches. The CDR3 runs to 13 residues. The chain's CDR3 is CATSSRLAPEQYF. The DNA of the CDR3 is TGTGCCACCAGCAGCCGACTAGCTCCCGAGCAGTACTTC.

The chain links TRBV20-1 to TRBJ2-5, with 8 bases identical to TRBD1. The better agreement between TRBJ2-7 and the DNA end casts doubt on the J call. Germline V gene sequence: CDR1 DFQATT, CDR2 SNEGSKA (reference sequence). CDR3 size: 14 residues. CDR3 region: CSVRGLAGAYEQYF. CDR3 in DNA: TGCAGTGTCAGGGGGCTAGCAGGGGCCTACGAGCAGTACTTC.

The V call is TRBV11-3, the J call TRBJ2-3, with D possibly matching TRBD2 (5 bases). The CDR3 has 13 amino acids. Trimming took 3 bases from V and 6 from J, leaving 10 bases between them. Germline V gene sequence: CDR1 SGHNT, CDR2 YENEEA. As DNA, the CDR3 is TGTGCCAGCAGCTTGGATACTAGGGATACGCAGTATTTT. It yields the protein CASSLDTRDTQYF.

The genes are TRBV6-6 and TRBJ2-7, with 11 bases aligning to TRBD1. V dropped 7 bases and J dropped 6; count of bases not matched to a gene: 8. The CDR3 loop spans 14 amino acids. From germline, CDR1 is MNHNY and CDR2 SVGAGI (reference sequence). The chain's CDR3 is CASNGQGAGSEQYF. The CDR3 region has the DNA TGTGCCAGCAACGGACAGGGGGCGGGGAGCGAGCAGTACTTC.

This clonotype was recorded many times. V gene TRBV5-1 combines with J gene TRBJ2-7; TRBD1 matches 8 bases. V shed 4 bases, J shed 0 bases, and the junction held 3 bases outside the gene matches. Per germline, CDR1 SGHRS and CDR2 YFSETQ. The CDR3 is 14 residues long. The CDR3 region is CASSGTGGSYEQYF. The CDR3 DNA reads TGCGCCAGCAGCGGAACAGGGGGCTCCTACGAGCAGTACTTC.

The V call is TRBV28, the J call TRBJ1-4, with D possibly TRBD1 on 5 matching bases. Germline CDR1 reads MDHEN; CDR2 reads SYDVKM. This CDR3 comprises 13 residues. V lost 7 bases to trimming and J lost 8 bases, with 14 bases between them. CDR3 sequence: CASKPGTEEKLFF. Written as DNA, the CDR3 is TGTGCCAGCAAACCCGGGACGGAGGAAAAACTGTTTTTT.

This clonotype appeared many times. The chain uses TRBV20-1 and TRBJ2-5, with TRBD2 identical over 11 bases. Germline V gene data show CDR1 as DFQATT and CDR2 as SNEGSKA (reference sequence). Trimming took 6 bases from V and 5 from J; bases not matched to a gene: 5. The CDR3 has 13 residues. For the CDR3, the DNA is TGCAGTGCCACAACTAGCGGGAGCGAGACCCAGTACTTC. Its protein is CSATTSGSETQYF.

This clonotype was observed a single time. The DNA is omitted, as the CDR3 cannot be located on it reliably, and the CDR3 follows TCRdb's listing. The V call is TRBV15, the J call TRBJ2-1; the table calls TRBD2, which could not be checked here. Including both end residues, the CDR3 is 21 amino acids long. The germline gives CDR1 LNHNV, CDR2 YYDKDF (reference sequence). The CDR3 loop reads CATSSIYLCSGLAGNWNEQFF.

In this sample, this clonotype turned up many times. The chain joins TRBV4-3 to TRBJ2-7; D gene unclear. V shed 0 bases and J shed 1 base, with 13 bases lying between them. The germline CDR1 and CDR2 sequences are LGHNA and YSLEER. This CDR3 is built from 16 residues. CDR3 sequence (DNA): TGCGCCAGCAGCCAAGACTTGATTGCGGAGTCCTACGAGCAGTACTTC. Its translation: CASSQDLIAESYEQYF.

The chain is built from TRBV7-2 and TRBJ2-3; TRBD2 is a possible D gene (6 bases). V was cut by 8 bases and J by 4 bases, with 22 bases left in between. Germline assignment: CDR1 SGHTA and CDR2 FQGNSA. The CDR3 has 16 residues. The CDR3: CASEEISWGEPDTQYF. CDR3 coding DNA: TGTGCCAGCGAGGAAATTTCGTGGGGGGAGCCAGATACGCAGTATTTT.

Relative to its sample, this clonotype is medium-sized (0.01 to 0.1%). The chain couples TRBV7-2 to TRBJ2-7; tentative D call: TRBD2 (6 bases). CDR3 length equals 15 residues. The V end lost 7 bases, the J end lost 5 bases, and 21 bases lay between the germline ends. The germline CDR1 and CDR2 sequences are SGHTA and FQGNSA. CDR3 protein: CASTVFGGLSDEQYF. The CDR3 region has the DNA TGTGCCAGCACGGTCTTTGGAGGGCTTTCGGACGAGCAGTACTTC. Based on the CDR3 plus reference TRBV7-2 and TRBJ2-7, the full variable domain is GAGVSQSPSNKVTEKGKDVELRCDPISGHTALYWYRQSLGQGLEFLIYFQGNSAPDKSGLPSDRFSAERTGGSVSTLTIQRTQQEDSAVYLCASTVFGGLSDEQYFGPGTRLTVT.

This clonotype was observed many times. J is TRBJ2-6 and V is TRBV19, with 7 nucleotides matching TRBD1. The CDR3 is 17 residues long. Germline CDR1 is LNHDA and CDR2 is SQIVND (reference sequence). V shed 5 bases, J shed 1 base, and the junction held 8 bases outside the gene matches. The CDR3 bases are TGTGCCAGTAGTTCGACAGGGTTCCGTTCTGGGGCCAACGTCCTGACTTTC. Translating it yields CASSSTGFRSGANVLTF.

This clonotype was seen repeatedly, ten times or more. The rearrangement links TRBV9 to TRBJ2-2, with TRBD1 identical over 8 bases. The germline V gene has CDR1 SGDLS and CDR2 YYNGEE. CDR3 size: 15 residues. J gave up 7 bases and V 0 bases, and 5 bases lay outside the gene matches. The CDR3 here is CASSVGRGRDGELFF. The CDR3 DNA sequence: TGTGCCAGCAGCGTAGGCAGGGGGCGTGACGGGGAGCTGTTTTTT.

With regard to this clonotype: The germline gene is not matched at one end of the junction; a read error may be the cause. The CDR3 DNA sequence: TGTGCCAGCAGTGACGGCTATAGCTACATCTTC. Translating it yields CASSDGYSYIF. V gene TRBV2 combines with J gene TRBJ1-2, with D hard to call. There are 11 residues in the CDR3. Germline loops: CDR1 SNHLY, CDR2 FYNNEI.

The CDR3 loop reads CSARETGRNYRYTF. The CDR3 DNA reads as TGCAGTGCTAGAGAGACAGGGCGTAATTATCGCTACACCTTC. The rearrangement links TRBV20-1 to TRBJ1-2; 7 nucleotides align to TRBD1. Germline V gives CDR1 DFQATT, CDR2 SNEGSKA (reference sequence). After removal of 0 bases from V and 9 bases from J, the junction contained 10 bases not matched to a gene. This CDR3 is built from 14 residues.

The chain uses TRBV24-1 and TRBJ2-1; tentatively, D is TRBD1 (6 bases). Germline lookup yields CDR1 KGHDR and CDR2 SFDVKD. The V and J ends lost 4 bases and 10 bases respectively, with 16 bases between them. The CDR3 runs to 14 residues. The CDR3 DNA follows: TGTGCCACCAGTGAGACAAACAGGGCTATGGAGCAGTTCTTC. Protein sequence: CATSETNRAMEQFF.

Remarks on this clonotype: A much larger clonotype is one base distant, so this may be a read error. The rearrangement joins TRBV2 to TRBJ1-3; maybe TRBD1 (5 bases). The CDR3 length is 13 residues. Germline V lookup: CDR1 SNHLY, CDR2 FYNNEI. The chain's CDR3 is CASKPGSGNTTYF. In nucleotides, the CDR3 is TGTGCCAGCAAGCCAGGGTCTGGAAACACCACATATTTT.

The table lists this clonotype with a few counts. V gene TRBV12-3 or TRBV12-4 combines with J gene TRBJ2-5; possibly TRBD1 for D (5 bases). V was pared by 3 bases and J by 1 base, with 27 bases between. This CDR3 spans 20 amino acids. This CDR3 reads CASSFRLHILTAAVQETQYF. In DNA, the CDR3 is TGTGCCAGCAGTTTTAGACTCCACATTTTGACAGCCGCTGTCCAAGAGACCCAGTACTTC.

This sequence joins TRBV5-4 and TRBJ2-2, with D tentatively TRBD1 (6 bases). CDR1 SGHNT and CDR2 YYREEE come from the germline V gene (reference sequence). The CDR3 is 14 residues long. V was shortened by 1 base and J by 5 bases, with 9 bases between the two germline ends. As DNA, the CDR3 is TGTGCCAGCAGCTTGAGCAGGGGAACCGGGGAGCTGTTTTTT. Translating gives CASSLSRGTGELFF.

The chain couples TRBV7-8 to TRBJ2-1; 10 nucleotides match TRBD1. Germline lookup yields CDR1 SGHVS and CDR2 FQNEAQ. This CDR3 has 14 amino acids. V lost 5 bases, J lost 6 bases, and 4 bases stayed unmatched. In nucleotides, the CDR3 is TGTGCCAGCAGCCGCCGGGACAGGGGCAATGAGCAGTTCTTC. It translates to CASSRRDRGNEQFF. The entire variable domain, with the rest obtained from reference TRBV7-8 and TRBJ2-1, is as follows: GAGVSQSPRYKVAKRGQDVALRCDPISGHVSLFWYQQALGQGPEFLTYFQNEAQLDKSGLPSDRFFAERPEGSVSTLKIQRTQQEDSAVYLCASSRRDRGNEQFFGPGTRLTVL.

The V and J genes are TRBV4-2 and TRBJ2-2; 8 bases fit TRBD2. This CDR3 has 14 amino acids. J lost 5 bases, V lost 1 base, and 0 bases had no gene match. Germline V gene data show CDR1 as LGHNA and CDR2 as YNFKEQ. The CDR3 bases are TGTGCCAGCAGCCAAGGCGGGGGGACCGGGGAGCTGTTTTTT. Encoded protein: CASSQGGGTGELFF.

This rearrangement joins TRBV14 to TRBJ1-2, with a weak D call TRBD1 (5 bases). With 4 bases removed from V and 8 bases from J, the gap between germline ends came to 20 bases. CDR1 and CDR2 (germline): SGHDN, FVKESK. This CDR3 region has 15 residues. The CDR3 DNA sequence: TGTGCCAGCAGCCCGAAACCTTTCGCAGGGAGCGGCTACACCTTC. This sequence encodes CASSPKPFAGSGYTF.